This TCR beta chain was documented in a study of monozygotic twins with inflammatory bowel disease. There were eight separate reactions per sample in which cDNA was made. After re-calling the 5' RACE reads, TCRdb lists one entry per CDR3 protein, DNA absent. Its table records over 200,000 distinct CDR3 sequences. Worth noting for this clonotype: Its target is not known.

The study, taken as a whole, reports: Some repertoire variability may stem from patients' differing immunosuppressive treatments.

Per the germline V gene, CDR1 is SGHNT and CDR2 is YYREEE (reference sequence). This CDR3 is built from 18 residues. The sequenced sample consisted of blood. The chain has TRBV5-4 and TRBJ2-3; the TRBD1 assignment by TCRdb is unverifiable without DNA. This clonotype originated in a human donor with ulcerative colitis or Crohn's disease, or a healthy co-twin of an affected twin (not recorded which). CDR3: CASSLGAGAEIRTDTQYF. The complete variable domain, with remaining parts taken from reference TRBV5-4 and TRBJ2-3, reads ETGVTQSPTHLIKTRGQQVTLRCSSQSGHNTVSWYQQALGQGPQFIFQYYREEENGRGNFPPRFSGLQFPNYSSELNVNALELDDSALYLCASSLGAGAEIRTDTQYFGPGTRLTVL.